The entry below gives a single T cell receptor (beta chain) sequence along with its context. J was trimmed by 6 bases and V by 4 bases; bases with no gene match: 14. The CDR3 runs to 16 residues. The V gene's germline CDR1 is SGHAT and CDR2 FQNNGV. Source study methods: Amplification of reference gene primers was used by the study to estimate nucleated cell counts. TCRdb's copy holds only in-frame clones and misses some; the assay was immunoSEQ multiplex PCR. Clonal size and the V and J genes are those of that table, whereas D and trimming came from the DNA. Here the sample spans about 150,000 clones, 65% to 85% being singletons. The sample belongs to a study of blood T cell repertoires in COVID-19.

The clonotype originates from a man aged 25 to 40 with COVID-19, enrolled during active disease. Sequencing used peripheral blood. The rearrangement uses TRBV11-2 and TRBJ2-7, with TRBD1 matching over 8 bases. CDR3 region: CASSSGQGSTGVEQYF. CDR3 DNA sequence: TGTGCCAGCAGCTCCGGACAGGGCTCCACGGGGGTCGAGCAGTACTTC.